This T cell receptor beta chain stems from a study of OX40 agonist ivuxolimab in advanced cancers. Concerning the study at large: Ivuxolimab, which targeted the costimulatory receptor OX40 (CD134), was an agonistic, fully human IgG2 monoclonal antibody. Intravenous ivuxolimab was administered to patients every 2 weeks at six dose levels: 0.01, 0.1, 0.3, 1.5, 3 and 10 mg/kg. Of the 50 to 55 patients in dose escalation, about 19 had hepatocellular carcinoma, some 15 had melanoma, 9 had renal cell carcinoma and 9 had head and neck cancer. In the dose-escalation cohort, around four fifths of patients were male, and the mean age was approximately 64 years, with a range of roughly 20 to 80. Patients were allowed to have had prior anti-PD-1, anti-PD-L1 or anti-CTLA-4 therapy, and approximately 37% of the dose-escalation patients had been treated with checkpoint inhibitors. Three dose-escalation patients achieved partial responses, one with hepatocellular carcinoma and two with cutaneous melanoma. The point of sequencing TCRbeta in the periphery was to test whether ivuxolimab changed TCR sequence diversity and drove clonal T-cell expansion. The monotherapy dose-escalation portion (N of about 50 patients) of the phase I ivuxolimab trial is reported in the paper. Overall results and qualifications from the work: Low levels of normalized T-cell clonal expansion were also shown by some nonresponding patients. After ivuxolimab, expanded clones were on average more numerous among CD8+ T cells than among CD4+ T cells. The antigen specificity of the peripheral T cells that underwent clonal expansion was not determined. Partial responders in the 0.1-3.0 mg/kg groups had among the lowest normalized peripheral clonal expansion, especially among CD8+ T cells. At doses from 0.1 to 3.0 mg/kg, clonal expansion was seen in both CD4+ and CD8+ blood T cells between baseline and week 6.

The trial excluded patients who had a history of autoimmune disease or were on systemic immunosuppression. Peripheral blood for TCR sequencing was collected from all dose cohorts at baseline, on cycle 4 day 1, and on cycle 7 day 1. The samples were drawn from a first-in-human, open-label, multicenter phase I dose-escalation trial of ivuxolimab. The trial enrolled adults with locally advanced or metastatic head and neck squamous cell, hepatocellular, melanoma or renal cell carcinoma. Before TCR sequencing, CD4+ T cells and CD8+ T cells were sorted from peripheral blood as separate populations. This clone was counted a few times. What this receptor recognizes is not known. Per-base qualities were not stored, and no clone one base away is much larger. For sequencing of the TCRbeta CDR3 region, genomic DNA was extracted from the sorted cells. The immunoSEQ Assay was used for sequencing of TCRbeta CDR3 regions. The source is immuneACCESS, and TCRdb retained only in-frame sequences with V and J called. Part of the clones is not carried over; for the studies checked, unresolved V genes explain less than half of this, and the remainder is unexplained. The sample table contains about 7,000 clones; only one count was recorded for about 70% of them. Roughly 34% of the sample lies in the top ten.

The starting material was CD4+ or CD8+ T cells sorted from blood, obtained in a trial of the OX40 agonist ivuxolimab. This receptor was identified in an adult with an advanced solid tumor such as melanoma, head and neck, liver or kidney cancer.

The CDR3 corresponds to CASSWGTGNFGQYF. The bases read TGTGCCAGCAGCTGGGGGACAGGGAACTTCGGGCAGTACTTC. The chain was built from TRBV5-6 and TRBJ2-7; 9 central bases correspond to TRBD1. Clipping removes 3 bases from V and 9 bases from J, with 10 as the unmatched junction base count. Taken from the germline V gene, the CDR1 and CDR2 loops are SGHDT and YYEEEE. CDR3 length: 14 amino acids, cysteine to phenylalanine. CDR3 DNA is the only sequence kept; it has 42 bases, read in frame from the first base.